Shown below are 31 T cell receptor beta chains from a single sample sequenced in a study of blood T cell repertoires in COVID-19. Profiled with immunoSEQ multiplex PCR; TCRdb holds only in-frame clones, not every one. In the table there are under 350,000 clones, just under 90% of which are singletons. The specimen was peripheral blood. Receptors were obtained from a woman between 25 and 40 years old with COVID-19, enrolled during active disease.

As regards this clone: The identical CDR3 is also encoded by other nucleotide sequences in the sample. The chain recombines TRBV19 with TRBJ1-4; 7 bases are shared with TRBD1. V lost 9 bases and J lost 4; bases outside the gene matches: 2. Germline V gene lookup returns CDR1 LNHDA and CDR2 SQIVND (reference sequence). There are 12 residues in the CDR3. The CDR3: CASRQGNEKLFF. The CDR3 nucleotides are TGTGCCAGCAGACAGGGTAATGAAAAACTGTTTTTT.

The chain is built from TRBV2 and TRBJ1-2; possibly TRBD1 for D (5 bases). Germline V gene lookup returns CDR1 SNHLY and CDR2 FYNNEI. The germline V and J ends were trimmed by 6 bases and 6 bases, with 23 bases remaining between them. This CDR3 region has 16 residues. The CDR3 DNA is TGTGCCAGCAGAGGGACGAGGCTTGCGGGGATCCATGGCTACACCTTC. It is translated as CASRGTRLAGIHGYTF.

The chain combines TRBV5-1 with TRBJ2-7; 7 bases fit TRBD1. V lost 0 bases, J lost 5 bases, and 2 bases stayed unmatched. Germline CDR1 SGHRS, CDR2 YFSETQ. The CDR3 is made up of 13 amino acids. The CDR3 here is CASSLGQGDEQYF. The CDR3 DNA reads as TGCGCCAGCAGCTTGGGCCAGGGGGACGAGCAGTACTTC.

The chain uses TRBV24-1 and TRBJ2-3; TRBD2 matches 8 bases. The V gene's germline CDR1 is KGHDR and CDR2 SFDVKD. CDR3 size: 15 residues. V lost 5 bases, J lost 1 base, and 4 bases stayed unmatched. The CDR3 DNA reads TGTGCCACCAGTGTCGGTAGCGGGGGCACAGATACGCAGTATTTT. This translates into CATSVGSGGTDTQYF.

CDR3 loop: CASSVDRGEYQETQYF. Here the CDR3 DNA reads TGTGCCAGCAGTGTGGATCGGGGAGAGTACCAAGAGACCCAGTACTTC. This chain links TRBV6-1 with TRBJ2-5; possibly TRBD2 for D (5 bases). The CDR3 is 16 residues long. The ends were cut back, 4 bases at V and 0 bases at J, with 15 bases in the middle. Per germline, CDR1 MNHNS and CDR2 SASEGT.

The CDR3 nucleotides are TGTGCCAGCAGCATTGACAGGGGTAACACTGAAGCTTTCTTT. It codes for CASSIDRGNTEAFF. This sequence joins TRBV7-9 and TRBJ1-1; 8 nucleotides line up with TRBD1. The J segment lost 2 bases and the V segment lost 5 bases, leaving 4 bases of the junction unmatched. The germline CDR1 and CDR2 sequences are SEHNR and FQNEAQ (reference sequence). The CDR3 covers 14 residues. Variable domain in full (rest from reference TRBV7-9 and TRBJ1-1): DTGVSQNPRHKITKRGQNVTFRCDPISEHNRLYWYRQTLGQGPEFLTYFQNEAQLEKSRLLSDRFSAERPKGSFSTLEIQRTEQGDSAMYLCASSIDRGNTEAFFGQGTRLTVV.

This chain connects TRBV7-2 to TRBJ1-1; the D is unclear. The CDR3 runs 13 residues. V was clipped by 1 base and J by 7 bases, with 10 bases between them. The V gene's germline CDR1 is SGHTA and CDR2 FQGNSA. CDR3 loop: CASSLVSGFEAFF. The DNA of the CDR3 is TGTGCCAGCAGCTTAGTTTCTGGCTTTGAAGCTTTCTTT.

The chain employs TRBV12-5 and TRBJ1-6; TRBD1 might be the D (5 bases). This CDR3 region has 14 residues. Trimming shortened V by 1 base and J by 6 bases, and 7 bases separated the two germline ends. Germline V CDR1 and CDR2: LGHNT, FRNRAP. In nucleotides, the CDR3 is TGTGCTAGTGGTTTGGAGGGGCCTAATTCACCCCTCCACTTT. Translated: CASGLEGPNSPLHF.

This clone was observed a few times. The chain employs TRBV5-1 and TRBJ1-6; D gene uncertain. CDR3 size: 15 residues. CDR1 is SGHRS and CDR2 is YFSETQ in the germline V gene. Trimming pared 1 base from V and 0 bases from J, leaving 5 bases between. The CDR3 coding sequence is TGCGCCAGCAGCTTGCGGAGCTCCTATAATTCACCCCTCCACTTT. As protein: CASSLRSSYNSPLHF.

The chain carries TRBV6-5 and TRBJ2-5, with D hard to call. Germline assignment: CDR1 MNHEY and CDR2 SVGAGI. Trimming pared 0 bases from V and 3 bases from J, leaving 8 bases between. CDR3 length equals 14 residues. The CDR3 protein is CASSYSIREETQYF. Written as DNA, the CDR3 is TGTGCCAGCAGTTACTCGATTCGCGAAGAGACCCAGTACTTC.

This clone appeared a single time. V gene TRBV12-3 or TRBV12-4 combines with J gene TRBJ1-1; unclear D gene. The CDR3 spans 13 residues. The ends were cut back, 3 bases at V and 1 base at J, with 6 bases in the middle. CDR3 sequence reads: CASSFRGNTEAFF. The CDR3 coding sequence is TGTGCCAGCAGTTTTCGGGGGAACACTGAAGCTTTCTTT.

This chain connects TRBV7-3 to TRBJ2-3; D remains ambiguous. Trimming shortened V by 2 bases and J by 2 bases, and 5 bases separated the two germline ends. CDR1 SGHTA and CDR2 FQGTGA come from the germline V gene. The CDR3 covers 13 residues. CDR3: CASSLFITDTQYF. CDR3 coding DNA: TGTGCCAGCAGCTTATTTATCACAGATACGCAGTATTTT.

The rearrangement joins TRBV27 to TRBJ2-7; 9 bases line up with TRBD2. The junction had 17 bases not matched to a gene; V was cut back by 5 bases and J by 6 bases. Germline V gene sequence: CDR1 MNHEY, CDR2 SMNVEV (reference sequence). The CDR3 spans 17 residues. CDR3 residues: CASSPYFGGGASLEQYV. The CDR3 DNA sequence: TGTGCCAGCAGTCCCTATTTTGGCGGGGGGGCATCCCTCGAGCAGTACGTC.

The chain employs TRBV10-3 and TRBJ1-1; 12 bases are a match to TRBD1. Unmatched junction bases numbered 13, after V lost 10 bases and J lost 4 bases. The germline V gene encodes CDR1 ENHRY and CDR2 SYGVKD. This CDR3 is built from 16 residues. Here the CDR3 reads CATSSGQGALRTEAFF. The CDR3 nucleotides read TGTGCCACCTCATCGGGACAGGGGGCGCTGCGCACTGAAGCTTTCTTT.

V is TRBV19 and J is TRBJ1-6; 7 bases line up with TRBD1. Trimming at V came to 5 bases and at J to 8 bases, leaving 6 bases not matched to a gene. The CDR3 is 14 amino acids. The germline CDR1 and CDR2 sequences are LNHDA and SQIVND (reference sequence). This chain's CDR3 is CASSGTAGDSPLHF. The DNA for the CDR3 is TGTGCCAGTAGTGGGACAGCCGGGGATTCACCCCTCCACTTT.

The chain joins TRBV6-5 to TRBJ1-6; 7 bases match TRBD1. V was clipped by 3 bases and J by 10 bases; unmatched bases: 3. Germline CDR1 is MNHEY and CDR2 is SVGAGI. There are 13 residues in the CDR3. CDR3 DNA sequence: TGTGCCAGCAGTTATGACAGGGACTCACCCCTCCACTTT. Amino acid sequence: CASSYDRDSPLHF.

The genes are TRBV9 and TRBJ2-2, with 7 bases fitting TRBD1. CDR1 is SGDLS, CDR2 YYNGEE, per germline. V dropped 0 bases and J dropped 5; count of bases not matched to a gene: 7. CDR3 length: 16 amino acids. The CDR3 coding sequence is TGTGCCAGCAGCGTAGGTTTCTCCAGGGGGACCGGGGAGCTGTTTTTT. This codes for CASSVGFSRGTGELFF.

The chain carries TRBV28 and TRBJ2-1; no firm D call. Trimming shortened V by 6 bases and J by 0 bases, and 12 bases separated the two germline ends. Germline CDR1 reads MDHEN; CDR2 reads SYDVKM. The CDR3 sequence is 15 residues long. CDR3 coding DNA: TGTGCCAGCAGCCAGACCCCTAGCTCCTACAATGAGCAGTTCTTC. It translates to CASSQTPSSYNEQFF.

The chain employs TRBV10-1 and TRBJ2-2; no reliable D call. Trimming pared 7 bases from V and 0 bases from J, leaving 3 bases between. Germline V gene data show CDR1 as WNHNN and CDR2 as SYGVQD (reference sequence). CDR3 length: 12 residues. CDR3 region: CASNTNTGELFF. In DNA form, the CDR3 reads TGCGCCAGCAACACGAACACCGGGGAGCTGTTTTTT.

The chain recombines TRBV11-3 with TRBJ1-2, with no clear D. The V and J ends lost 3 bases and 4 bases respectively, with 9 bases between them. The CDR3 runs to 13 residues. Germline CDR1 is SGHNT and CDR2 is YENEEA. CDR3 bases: TGTGCCAGCAGCTTTTCAAGCTCCTATGGCTACACCTTC. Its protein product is CASSFSSSYGYTF.

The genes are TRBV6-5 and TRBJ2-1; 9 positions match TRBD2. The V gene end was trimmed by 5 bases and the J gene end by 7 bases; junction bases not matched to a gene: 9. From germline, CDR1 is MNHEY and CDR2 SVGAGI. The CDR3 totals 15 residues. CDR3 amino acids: CASSLSGGGLNEQFF. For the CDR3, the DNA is TGTGCCAGCAGTCTTAGCGGGGGAGGTTTGAATGAGCAGTTCTTC.

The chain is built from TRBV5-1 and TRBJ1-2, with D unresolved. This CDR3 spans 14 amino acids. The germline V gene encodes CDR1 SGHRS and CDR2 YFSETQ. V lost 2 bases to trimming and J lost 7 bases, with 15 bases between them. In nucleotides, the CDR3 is TGCGCCAGCAGCTTCGATTCCTCGGTTGCTGGCTACACCTTC. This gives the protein CASSFDSSVAGYTF.

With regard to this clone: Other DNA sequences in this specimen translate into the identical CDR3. DNA for the CDR3: TGTGCCAGCAGCTTAGGCGGGGGGACTGAAGCTTTCTTT. It codes for CASSLGGGTEAFF. V and J are TRBV7-9 and TRBJ1-1, with D tentatively TRBD1 (5 bases). The CDR3 is 13 amino acids. V shed 1 base and J shed 5 bases, with 8 bases lying between them. Looked up from germline, CDR1 is SEHNR and CDR2 is FQNEAQ (reference sequence). The variable domain in full, with the rest retrieved from reference TRBV7-9 and TRBJ1-1, is DTGVSQNPRHKITKRGQNVTFRCDPISEHNRLYWYRQTLGQGPEFLTYFQNEAQLEKSRLLSDRFSAERPKGSFSTLEIQRTEQGDSAMYLCASSLGGGTEAFFGQGTRLTVV.

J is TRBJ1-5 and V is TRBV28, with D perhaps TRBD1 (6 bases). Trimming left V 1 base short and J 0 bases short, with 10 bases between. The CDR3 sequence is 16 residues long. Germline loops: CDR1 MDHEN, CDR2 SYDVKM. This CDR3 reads CASSLFRGYSNQPQHF. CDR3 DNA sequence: TGTGCCAGCAGTTTATTCAGGGGCTATAGCAATCAGCCCCAGCATTTT.

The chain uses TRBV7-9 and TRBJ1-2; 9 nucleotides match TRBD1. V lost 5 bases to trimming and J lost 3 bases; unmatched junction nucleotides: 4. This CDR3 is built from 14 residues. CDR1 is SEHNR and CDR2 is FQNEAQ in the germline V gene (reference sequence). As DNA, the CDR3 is TGTGCCAGCAGCGAACAGGGGGCCGACTATGGCTACACCTTC. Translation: CASSEQGADYGYTF.

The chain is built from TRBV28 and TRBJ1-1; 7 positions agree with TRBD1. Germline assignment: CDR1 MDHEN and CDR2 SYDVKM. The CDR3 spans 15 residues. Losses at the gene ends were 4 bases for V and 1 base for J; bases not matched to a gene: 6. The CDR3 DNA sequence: TGTGCCAGCAGTTACCTCCGGGACAGGAACACTGAAGCTTTCTTT. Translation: CASSYLRDRNTEAFF.

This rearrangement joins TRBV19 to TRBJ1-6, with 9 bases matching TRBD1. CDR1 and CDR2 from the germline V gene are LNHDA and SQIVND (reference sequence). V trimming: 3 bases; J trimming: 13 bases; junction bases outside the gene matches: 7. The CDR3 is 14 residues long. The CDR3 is CASSMWDRESPLHF. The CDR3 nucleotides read TGTGCCAGTAGTATGTGGGACAGGGAATCGCCCCTCCACTTT. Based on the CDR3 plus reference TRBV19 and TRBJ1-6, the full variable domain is DGGITQSPKYLFRKEGQNVTLSCEQNLNHDAMYWYRQDPGQGLRLIYYSQIVNDFQKGDIAEGYSVSREKKESFPLTVTSAQKNPTAFYLCASSMWDRESPLHFGNGTRLTVT.

This CDR3 is CASSTGGRNTIYF. CDR3 nucleotides: TGTGCCAGCAGTACAGGGGGACGAAACACCATATATTTT. This chain links TRBV14 with TRBJ1-3; 8 bases fit TRBD1. The CDR3 loop spans 13 amino acids. Germline lookup yields CDR1 SGHDN and CDR2 FVKESK. Trimming cost V 6 bases and J 5 bases; bases outside gene matches: 3. Looking up the rest from reference TRBV14 and TRBJ1-3 gives the full variable domain: EAGVTQFPSHSVIEKGQTVTLRCDPISGHDNLYWYRRVMGKEIKFLLHFVKESKQDESGMPNNRFLAERTGGTYSTLKVQPAELEDSGVYFCASSTGGRNTIYFGEGSWLTVV.

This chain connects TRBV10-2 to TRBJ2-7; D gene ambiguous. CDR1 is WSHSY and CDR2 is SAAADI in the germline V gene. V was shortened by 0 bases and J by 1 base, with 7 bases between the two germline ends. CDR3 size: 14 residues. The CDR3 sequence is CASSESLQSYEQYV. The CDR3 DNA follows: TGCGCCAGCAGTGAGTCGTTACAGTCCTACGAGCAGTACGTC.

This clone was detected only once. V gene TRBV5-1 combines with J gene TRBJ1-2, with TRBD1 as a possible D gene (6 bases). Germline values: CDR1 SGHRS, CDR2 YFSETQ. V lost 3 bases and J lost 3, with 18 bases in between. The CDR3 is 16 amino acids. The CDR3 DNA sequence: TGCGCCAGCAGCTCCCGCAGGGGAGAGGGGGACTATGGCTACACCTTC. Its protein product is CASSSRRGEGDYGYTF.

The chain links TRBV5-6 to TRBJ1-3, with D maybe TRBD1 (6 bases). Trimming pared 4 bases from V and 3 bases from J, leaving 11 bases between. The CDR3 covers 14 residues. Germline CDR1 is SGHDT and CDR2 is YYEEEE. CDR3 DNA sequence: TGTGCCAGCAGCATCCGGGACATTGGAAACACCATATATTTT. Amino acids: CASSIRDIGNTIYF.